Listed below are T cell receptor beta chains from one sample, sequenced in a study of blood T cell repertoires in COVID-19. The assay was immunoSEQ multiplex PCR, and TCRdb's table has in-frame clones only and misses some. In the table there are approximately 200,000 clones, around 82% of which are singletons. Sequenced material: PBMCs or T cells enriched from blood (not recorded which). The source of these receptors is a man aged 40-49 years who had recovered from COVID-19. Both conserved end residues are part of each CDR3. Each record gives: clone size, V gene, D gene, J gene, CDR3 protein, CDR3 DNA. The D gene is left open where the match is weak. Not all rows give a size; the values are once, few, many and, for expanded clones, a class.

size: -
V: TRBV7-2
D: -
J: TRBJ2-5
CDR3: CASSLAKEETQYF
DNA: TGTGCCAGCAGCTTGGCTAAGGAGGAGACCCAGTACTTC

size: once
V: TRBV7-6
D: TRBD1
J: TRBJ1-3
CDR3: CASSLQGAANTIYF
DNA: TGTGCCAGCAGCTTACAGGGGGCGGCAAACACCATATATTTT

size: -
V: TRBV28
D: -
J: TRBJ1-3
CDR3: CASRLRQVSGNTIYF
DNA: TGTGCCAGCAGGCTGAGACAGGTCTCTGGAAACACCATATATTTT

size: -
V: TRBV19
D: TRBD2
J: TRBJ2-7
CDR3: CASSSPGRPYEQYF
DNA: TGTGCCAGTAGTTCTCCCGGGAGGCCCTACGAGCAGTACTTC

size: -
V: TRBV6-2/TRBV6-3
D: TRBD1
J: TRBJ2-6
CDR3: CASSAGTGTGANVLTF
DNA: TGTGCCAGCAGCGCCGGGACAGGGACTGGGGCCAACGTCCTGACTTTC

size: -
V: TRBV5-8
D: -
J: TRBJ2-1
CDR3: CASSPLWSSYNEQFF
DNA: TGTGCCAGCAGCCCCCTGTGGAGCTCCTACAATGAGCAGTTCTTC

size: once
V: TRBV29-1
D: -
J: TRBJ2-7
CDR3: CSVKTGNGGEQYF
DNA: TGCAGCGTCAAGACGGGGAACGGGGGAGAGCAGTACTTC

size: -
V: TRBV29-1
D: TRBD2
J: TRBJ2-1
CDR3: CSVESGLAESYNEQFF
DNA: TGCAGCGTTGAAAGTGGGCTAGCGGAATCCTACAATGAGCAGTTCTTC

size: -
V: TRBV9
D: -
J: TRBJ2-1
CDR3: CASSVEPTFDNEQFF
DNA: TGTGCCAGCAGCGTAGAGCCCACTTTCGACAATGAGCAGTTCTTC

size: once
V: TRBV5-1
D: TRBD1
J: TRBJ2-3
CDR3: CASSSFNGQGEDTQYF
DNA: TGCGCCAGCAGCTCATTCAACGGACAGGGTGAAGATACGCAGTATTTT

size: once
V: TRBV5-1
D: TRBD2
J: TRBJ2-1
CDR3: CASSGGLAGSYNEQFF
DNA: TGCGCCAGCAGCGGCGGACTAGCGGGCTCCTACAATGAGCAGTTCTTC

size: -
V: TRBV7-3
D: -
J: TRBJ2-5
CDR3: CASSPTGWQETQYF
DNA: TGTGCCAGCAGCCCAACAGGGTGGCAAGAGACCCAGTACTTC

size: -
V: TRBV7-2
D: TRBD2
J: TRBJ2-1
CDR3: CASSLAASGRPSSYNEQFF
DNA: TGTGCCAGCAGCTTAGCGGCTAGCGGGCGACCGAGCTCCTACAATGAGCAGTTCTTC

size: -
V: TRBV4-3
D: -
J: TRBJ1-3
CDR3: CASSQDPRVSGNTIYF
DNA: TGCGCCAGCAGCCAAGATCCCAGGGTATCAGGAAACACCATATATTTT

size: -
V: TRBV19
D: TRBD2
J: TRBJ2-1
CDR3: CASSNLVGTSGIHEQFF
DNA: TGTGCCAGTAGTAATCTCGTGGGGACTAGCGGGATCCATGAGCAGTTCTTC

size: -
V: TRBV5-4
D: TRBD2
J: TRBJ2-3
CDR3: CASMFGGSGEGTQYF
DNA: TGTGCCAGCATGTTTGGCGGGAGCGGAGAGGGTACGCAGTATTTT

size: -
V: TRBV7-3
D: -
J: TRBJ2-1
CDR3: CASSPAIRGMLFF
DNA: TGTGCCAGCAGCCCCGCCATTAGAGGTATGTTGTTCTTC

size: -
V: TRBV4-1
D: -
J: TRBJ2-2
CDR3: CASSRTPNTGELFF
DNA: TGCGCCAGCAGCCGGACACCCAACACCGGGGAGCTGTTTTTT

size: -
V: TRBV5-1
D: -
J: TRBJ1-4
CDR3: CASSLGLGGEKLFF
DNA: TGCGCCAGCAGCTTGGGTCTGGGAGGGGAAAAACTGTTTTTT

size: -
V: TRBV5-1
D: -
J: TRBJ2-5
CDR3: CASSSLGGETQYF
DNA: TGCGCCAGCAGCTCGTTGGGAGGAGAGACCCAGTACTTC

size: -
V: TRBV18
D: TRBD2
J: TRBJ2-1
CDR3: CASSPRKAGGRNNEQFF
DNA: TGTGCCAGCTCACCACGGAAGGCGGGAGGGAGGAACAATGAGCAGTTCTTC

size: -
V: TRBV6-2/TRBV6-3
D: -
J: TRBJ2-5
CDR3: CASSFQIETQYF
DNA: TGTGCCAGCAGTTTTCAGATCGAGACCCAGTACTTC

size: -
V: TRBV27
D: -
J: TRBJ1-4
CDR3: CASSGGATNEKLFF
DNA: TGTGCCAGCAGTGGTGGGGCTACTAATGAAAAACTGTTTTTT

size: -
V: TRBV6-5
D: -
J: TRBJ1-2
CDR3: CASSLQGLSLLGGYTF
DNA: TGTGCCAGCAGTTTGCAGGGACTTTCTCTGCTCGGGGGCTACACCTTC

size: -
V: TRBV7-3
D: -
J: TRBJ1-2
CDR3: CASSHRTLENGYTF
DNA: TGTGCCAGCAGCCACAGGACCCTAGAAAATGGCTACACCTTC

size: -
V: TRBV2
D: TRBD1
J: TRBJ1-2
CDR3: CASSQGAGGYTF
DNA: TGTGCCAGCAGTCAGGGGGCTGGTGGCTACACCTTC

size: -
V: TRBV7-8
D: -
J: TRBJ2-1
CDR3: CASSSLAGSYNEQFF
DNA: TGTGCCAGCAGCTCCTTGGCAGGCTCCTACAATGAGCAGTTCTTC

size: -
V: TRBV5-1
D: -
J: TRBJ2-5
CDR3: CASSLALGGETQYF
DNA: TGCGCCAGCAGCTTGGCCTTGGGGGGTGAGACCCAGTACTTC

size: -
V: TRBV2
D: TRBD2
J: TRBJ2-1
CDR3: CARGTSGSNEQFF
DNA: TGTGCCAGAGGGACTAGCGGGAGCAATGAGCAGTTCTTC

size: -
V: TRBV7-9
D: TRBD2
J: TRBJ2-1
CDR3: CASRNMKPTSAPENEQFF
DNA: TGTGCCAGCCGCAACATGAAACCGACTAGCGCGCCTGAGAATGAGCAGTTCTTC

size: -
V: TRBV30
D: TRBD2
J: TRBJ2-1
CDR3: CAWARTSYNEQFF
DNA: TGTGCCTGGGCTAGGACTAGCTACAATGAGCAGTTCTTC

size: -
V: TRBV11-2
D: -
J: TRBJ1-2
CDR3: CASSPVPGGGYTF
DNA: TGTGCCAGCAGCCCCGTTCCCGGGGGAGGCTACACCTTC

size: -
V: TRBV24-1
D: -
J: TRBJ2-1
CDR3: CATSDWLDNEQFF
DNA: TGTGCCACCAGTGATTGGCTAGACAATGAGCAGTTCTTC

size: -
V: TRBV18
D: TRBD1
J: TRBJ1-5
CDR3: CASSPGQGGYQPQHF
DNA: TGTGCCAGCTCACCGGGACAGGGAGGGTATCAGCCCCAGCATTTT

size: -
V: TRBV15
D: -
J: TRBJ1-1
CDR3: CATSRSAAGFSEAFF
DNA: TGTGCCACCAGCAGATCGGCGGCCGGGTTTTCTGAAGCTTTCTTT

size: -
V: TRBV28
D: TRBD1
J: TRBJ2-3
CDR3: CASSLWTGSSTDTQYF
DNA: TGTGCCAGCAGTTTATGGACAGGGAGCAGCACAGATACGCAGTATTTT

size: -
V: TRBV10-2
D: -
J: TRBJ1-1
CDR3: CASTLQGSLPEAFF
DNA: TGCGCCAGCACCCTACAGGGTTCACTCCCTGAAGCTTTCTTT

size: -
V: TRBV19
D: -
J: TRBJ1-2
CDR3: CASGFGGETYGYTF
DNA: TGTGCCAGTGGGTTTGGAGGGGAGACCTATGGCTACACCTTC

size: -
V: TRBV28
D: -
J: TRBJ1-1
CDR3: CASRSSTEAFF
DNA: TGTGCCAGCAGAAGTAGCACTGAAGCTTTCTTT

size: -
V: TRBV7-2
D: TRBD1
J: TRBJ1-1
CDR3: CASSADRVTEAFF
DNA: TGTGCCAGCAGCGCGGACAGGGTGACTGAAGCTTTCTTT

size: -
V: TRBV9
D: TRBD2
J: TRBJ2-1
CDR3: CASSVVGTSSNEQFF
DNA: TGTGCCAGCAGCGTAGTCGGGACTAGCAGCAATGAGCAGTTCTTC

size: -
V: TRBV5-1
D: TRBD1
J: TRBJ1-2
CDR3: CASSLVSGGVYGYTF
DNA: TGCGCCAGCAGCTTGGTTTCAGGGGGCGTCTATGGCTACACCTTC

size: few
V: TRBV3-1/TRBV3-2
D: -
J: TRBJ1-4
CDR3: CASSQYGGQFNEKLFF
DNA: TGTGCCAGCAGCCAATACGGAGGACAGTTCAATGAAAAACTGTTTTTT

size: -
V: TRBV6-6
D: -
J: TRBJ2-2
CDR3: CAAQAVRGGGELFF
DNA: TGTGCCGCCCAAGCAGTCAGGGGCGGCGGGGAGCTGTTTTTT

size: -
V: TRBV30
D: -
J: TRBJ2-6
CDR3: CAWSQGVGANVLTF
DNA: TGTGCCTGGAGTCAGGGTGTCGGGGCCAACGTCCTGACTTTC

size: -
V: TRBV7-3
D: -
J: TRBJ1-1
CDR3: CASSPGTNTEAFF
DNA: TGTGCCAGCAGCCCCGGGACTAACACTGAAGCTTTCTTT

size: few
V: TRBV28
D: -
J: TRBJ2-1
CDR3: CASSYPTENPYNEQFF
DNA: TGTGCCAGCAGTTACCCGACTGAGAACCCCTACAATGAGCAGTTCTTC

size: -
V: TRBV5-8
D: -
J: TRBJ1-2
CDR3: CASSLQGGLNYGYTF
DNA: TGTGCCAGCAGCTTACAGGGTGGACTTAACTATGGCTACACCTTC

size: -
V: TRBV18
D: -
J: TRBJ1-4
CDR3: CASSPDRNGAEKLFF
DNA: TGTGCCAGCTCACCCGACAGGAACGGGGCTGAAAAACTGTTTTTT

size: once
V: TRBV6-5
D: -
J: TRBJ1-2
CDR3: CASSYSSRVGGYTF
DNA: TGTGCCAGCAGTTACTCTTCCAGGGTGGGCGGCTACACCTTC

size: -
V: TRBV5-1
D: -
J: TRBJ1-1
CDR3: CASSFSPPGF
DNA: TGCGCCAGCAGCTTTAGCCCCCCCGGGTTT

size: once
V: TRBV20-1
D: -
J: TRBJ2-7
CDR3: CSANKNYEQYF
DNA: TGCAGTGCTAACAAAAACTACGAGCAGTACTTC

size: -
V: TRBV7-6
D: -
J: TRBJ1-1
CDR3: CASSREVMTGPLNTEAFF
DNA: TGTGCCAGCAGCCGTGAAGTGATGACAGGCCCTTTGAACACTGAAGCTTTCTTT

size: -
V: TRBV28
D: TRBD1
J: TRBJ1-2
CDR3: CASGPQGRGYGYTF
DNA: TGTGCCAGCGGACCACAGGGGCGAGGGTATGGCTACACCTTC

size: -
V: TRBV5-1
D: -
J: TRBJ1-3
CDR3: CASSLAGNGGNTIYF
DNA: TGCGCCAGCAGCTTGGCAGGGAACGGTGGAAACACCATATATTTT

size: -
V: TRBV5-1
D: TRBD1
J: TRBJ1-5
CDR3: CASSTGTGGQPQHF
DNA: TGCGCCAGCAGCACCGGGACAGGGGGTCAGCCCCAGCATTTT

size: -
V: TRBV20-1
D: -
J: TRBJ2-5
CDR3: CSASGGRETQYF
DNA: TGCAGTGCTAGTGGGGGGAGGGAGACCCAGTACTTC

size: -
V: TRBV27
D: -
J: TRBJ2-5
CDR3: CASSLYALRQETQYF
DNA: TGTGCCAGCAGTTTATACGCGCTACGCCAAGAGACCCAGTACTTC